The 18 T cell receptor beta chains in this list originate from one sample, sequenced in a study of blood T cell repertoires in COVID-19. TCRdb keeps only in-frame clones here, not all; method: immunoSEQ multiplex PCR. The sample carries 250,000 to 400,000 clones, under 90% recorded once. The source material was peripheral blood. The receptors stem from a woman in her thirties with COVID-19, enrolled during active disease.

The sample holds a few counts of this clone. The gene calls are TRBV25-1 and TRBJ1-1, with D possibly matching TRBD1 (5 bases). The V end was cut by 6 bases, the J end by 1 base, with 15 bases between. CDR1 and CDR2 (germline): MGHDK, SYGVNS. The CDR3 is 15 residues long. CDR3 DNA sequence: TGTGCCAGCAGGGAAGTTGGGGCAGCGAACACTGAAGCTTTCTTT. Residues: CASREVGAANTEAFF.

This chain connects TRBV5-5 to TRBJ1-4, with D uncertain. Germline V gene lookup returns CDR1 SGHKS and CDR2 YYEKEE (reference sequence). Trimming stripped 0 bases from V and 0 bases from J, with 6 bases between. The CDR3 runs to 15 residues. The CDR3 sequence: CASSLVTATNEKLFF. CDR3 nucleotide sequence: TGTGCCAGCAGCTTGGTTACAGCAACTAATGAAAAACTGTTTTTT.

V usage is TRBV2 and J usage is TRBJ2-7; 7 bases map to TRBD1. In germline, CDR1 is SNHLY, CDR2 FYNNEI. This CDR3 spans 15 amino acids. J was trimmed by 3 bases and V by 3 bases; bases with no gene match: 8. The CDR3 loop reads CASSDPLDRDYEQYF. The DNA of the CDR3 is TGTGCCAGCAGTGATCCTCTTGACAGGGACTACGAGCAGTACTTC.

This chain uses TRBV2 with TRBJ2-7, with 14 bases identical to TRBD2. Germline V CDR1 and CDR2: SNHLY, FYNNEI. The CDR3 contains 16 residues. Germline trimming cut 5 bases from V and 1 base from J; bases unmatched to any gene: 4. The CDR3 region has the DNA TGTGCCAGCAGTCTAGGGACTAGCGGGAGATCCTACGAGCAGTACTTC. As protein: CASSLGTSGRSYEQYF.

The table lists this clone with a count of one. This chain links TRBV5-1 with TRBJ1-4, with D hard to call. CDR1 is SGHRS, CDR2 YFSETQ, per germline. Trimming cost V 3 bases and J 5 bases, with 11 bases left between them. This CDR3 has 14 amino acids. CDR3 amino acids: CASSSGDLNEKLFF. The CDR3 DNA reads TGCGCCAGCAGCTCAGGTGACCTGAATGAAAAACTGTTTTTT.

The chain uses TRBV24-1 and TRBJ2-1, with 8 bases identical to TRBD2. CDR3 length equals 18 residues. Germline V gene data show CDR1 as KGHDR and CDR2 as SFDVKD. The V segment lost 0 bases and the J segment 6 bases; nucleotides outside the gene matches: 12. The DNA for the CDR3 is TGTGCCACCAGTGATTTGTTTGAGATGGCGGGAGGTTGCAATGAGCAGTTCTTC. Translating it yields CATSDLFEMAGGCNEQFF.

V usage is TRBV6-5 and J usage is TRBJ1-4; D is uncertain. CDR3 size: 16 residues. V was pared by 3 bases and J by 7 bases, with 18 bases between. Germline V gene lookup returns CDR1 MNHEY and CDR2 SVGAGI. The CDR3 protein is CASSYSRPGGVEKLFF. Here the CDR3 DNA reads TGTGCCAGCAGTTATAGCCGCCCAGGAGGAGTTGAAAAACTGTTTTTT.

The J gene is TRBJ2-6, the V gene TRBV25-1; 8 nucleotides line up with TRBD1. After removal of 4 bases from V and 2 bases from J, the junction contained 1 base not matched to a gene. The CDR3 contains 15 residues. Germline V gene lookup returns CDR1 MGHDK and CDR2 SYGVNS. The DNA of the CDR3 is TGTGCCAGCAGTGGGACAGGGACTGGGGCCAACGTCCTGACTTTC. Translated, it gives CASSGTGTGANVLTF. The variable domain in full, completed from reference TRBV25-1 and TRBJ2-6, reads EADIYQTPRYLVIGTGKKITLECSQTMGHDKMYWYQQDPGMELHLIHYSYGVNSTEKGDLSSESTVSRIRTEHFPLTLESARPSHTSQYLCASSGTGTGANVLTFGAGSRLTVL.

This chain connects TRBV19 to TRBJ1-5; D is perhaps TRBD1 (6 bases). Germline V gene data show CDR1 as LNHDA and CDR2 as SQIVND (reference sequence). V lost 5 bases and J 7 bases, leaving 18 bases between the germline ends. There are 15 residues in the CDR3. The CDR3 reads CASSVVQGDRQPQHF. For the CDR3, the DNA is TGTGCCAGTAGTGTTGTCCAGGGTGACAGGCAGCCCCAGCATTTT.

The chain is built from TRBV24-1 and TRBJ2-2; the D is unclear. V was trimmed by 6 bases and J by 6 bases, leaving 10 bases between them. In germline, CDR1 is KGHDR, CDR2 SFDVKD. The CDR3 extends over 13 amino acids. CDR3 nucleotide sequence: TGTGCCACCAGTTCCTTAGTGGCCGGGGAGCTGTTTTTT. Its protein product is CATSSLVAGELFF.

The genes are TRBV19 and TRBJ2-7; D possibly corresponds to TRBD1 (5 bases). The CDR3 extends over 14 amino acids. The germline gives CDR1 LNHDA, CDR2 SQIVND (reference sequence). With 3 bases removed from V and 6 bases from J, the gap between germline ends came to 15 bases. As DNA, the CDR3 is TGTGCCAGTAGTATGCAGGGCGGAACGGCCGAGCAGTACTTC. It is translated as CASSMQGGTAEQYF.

The genes are TRBV7-2 and TRBJ1-5; D might be TRBD1 (5 bases). The CDR3 is 15 residues long. Germline V gives CDR1 SGHTA, CDR2 FQGNSA. V gave up 5 bases and J gave up 3 bases, with 14 bases separating them. The CDR3 region has the DNA TGTGCCAGCAGCCCCCACGGGGGGAACAATCAGCCCCAGCATTTT. Protein sequence: CASSPHGGNNQPQHF.

This chain joins TRBV18 and TRBJ2-5; 7 bases line up with TRBD2. The V gene end was trimmed by 8 bases and the J gene end by 3 bases; junction bases not matched to a gene: 12. Germline V CDR1 and CDR2: KGHSH, LQKENI. The CDR3 extends over 15 amino acids. CDR3 DNA sequence: TGTGCCAGCACACGACTAGCTATTAGTGAAGAGACCCAGTACTTC. It specifies CASTRLAISEETQYF.

The rearrangement uses TRBV27 and TRBJ1-5, with 10 bases that match TRBD1. V lost 5 bases and J lost 5; bases outside the gene matches: 3. In germline, CDR1 is MNHEY, CDR2 SMNVEV (reference sequence). The CDR3 covers 14 residues. In nucleotides, the CDR3 is TGTGCCAGCAGTCCGGGACAGGGGCATCAGCCCCAGCATTTT. This encodes CASSPGQGHQPQHF.

The V call is TRBV9, the J call TRBJ2-3; D perhaps matches TRBD1 (5 bases). V shed 0 bases and J shed 1 base, with 9 bases lying between them. The CDR3 is 15 residues long. Germline CDR1 and CDR2: SGDLS and YYNGEE. Here the CDR3 DNA reads TGTGCCAGCAGCGTAGAGGGGATACGCACAGATACGCAGTATTTT. Its protein is CASSVEGIRTDTQYF. Using reference TRBV9 and TRBJ2-3 for the parts outside the CDR3, the full variable domain is DSGVTQTPKHLITATGQRVTLRCSPRSGDLSVYWYQQSLDQGLQFLIQYYNGEERAKGNILERFSAQQFPDLHSELNLSSLELGDSALYFCASSVEGIRTDTQYFGPGTRLTVL.

The gene calls are TRBV29-1 and TRBJ1-4; 7 bases are a match to TRBD1. The CDR3 has 19 residues. V gave up 4 bases and J gave up 2 bases; unmatched junction bases: 19. Germline V gene data show CDR1 as SQVTM and CDR2 as ANQGSEA. The CDR3 here is CSVGGEIRGRGLTNEKLFF. The CDR3 coding sequence is TGCAGCGTTGGCGGAGAAATTAGGGGGCGCGGGCTGACTAATGAAAAACTGTTTTTT.

The rearrangement uses TRBV10-2 and TRBJ2-7; 7 nucleotides line up with TRBD2. The CDR3 totals 15 residues. Germline CDR1 WSHSY, CDR2 SAAADI. Unmatched junction bases numbered 4, after V lost 0 bases and J lost 2 bases. The CDR3 DNA reads TGCGCCAGCAGTGAGTCCTTAGCGGGTGCCTACGAGCAGTACTTC. It specifies CASSESLAGAYEQYF.

The chain couples TRBV4-1 to TRBJ2-3, with 13 bases aligning to TRBD2. Germline V gene lookup returns CDR1 MGHRA and CDR2 YSYEKL. The CDR3 loop spans 19 amino acids. V shed 0 bases and J 0 bases; nucleotides not matched to a gene: 6. The CDR3 sequence is CASSQEGTSGTTSTDTQYF. CDR3 nucleotide sequence: TGCGCCAGCAGCCAAGAGGGGACTAGCGGGACTACTAGCACAGATACGCAGTATTTT.